The present T cell receptor (beta chain) was sequenced within a study of T cells after yellow fever vaccination. TCRdb reprocessed the 5' RACE reads via MiXCR and lists one record per CDR3 protein. The sample holds 350,000 to 450,000 distinct CDR3 sequences; approximately 5.7% are singletons and the top ten take approximately 15%. Looked up from germline, CDR1 is MNHEY and CDR2 is SMNVEV (reference sequence). The CDR3 sequence is 17 residues long. Unmatched junction bases numbered 10, after V lost 5 bases and J lost 8 bases. This clonotype was seen many times. The sequence was collected from a man aged 25-45 years who received the YFV17D yellow fever vaccine. The gene calls are TRBV27 and TRBJ2-1; TRBD2 matches at 15 bases. The sequencing here drew on PBMCs, taken 5 days after the yellow fever booster vaccination. The CDR3 DNA reads TGTGCCAGCAGTCACGGACTAGCGGGAGGGTGGTTCGATGAGCAGTTCTTC. Translated, it gives CASSHGLAGGWFDEQFF.